The present T cell receptor beta chain was sequenced within a study of blood T cell repertoires in COVID-19. This clone was seen ten or more times. The method was immunoSEQ multiplex PCR; TCRdb's version includes in-frame clones alone and lacks a portion of them. The sample has some 93,000 clones, 85% seen once. The germline CDR1 and CDR2 sequences are SGHRS and YFSETQ. Trimming pared 0 bases from V and 6 bases from J, leaving 9 bases between. CDR3 length: 13 amino acids. What was sequenced was peripheral blood. This sequence was found in a man aged 55 to 70 with acute or convalescent COVID-19. The chain joins TRBV5-1 to TRBJ1-2; D is unclear. DNA for the CDR3: TGCGCCAGCAGCTTGGCCGGTTTTGATGGCTACACCTTC. The encoded protein is CASSLAGFDGYTF.